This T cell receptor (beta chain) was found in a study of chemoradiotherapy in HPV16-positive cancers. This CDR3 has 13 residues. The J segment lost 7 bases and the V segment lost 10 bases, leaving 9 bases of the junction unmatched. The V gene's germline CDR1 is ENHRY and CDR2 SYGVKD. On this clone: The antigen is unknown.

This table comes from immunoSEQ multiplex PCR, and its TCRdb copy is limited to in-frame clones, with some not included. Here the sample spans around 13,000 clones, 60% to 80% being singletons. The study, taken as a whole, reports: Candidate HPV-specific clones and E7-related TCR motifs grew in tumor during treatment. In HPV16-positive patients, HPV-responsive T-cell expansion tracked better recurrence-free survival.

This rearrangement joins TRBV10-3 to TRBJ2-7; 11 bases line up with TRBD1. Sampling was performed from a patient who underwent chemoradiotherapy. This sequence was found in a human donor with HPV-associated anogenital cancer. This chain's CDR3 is CASQPGQGDEQYF. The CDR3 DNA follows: TGTGCCAGCCAGCCGGGACAGGGGGATGAGCAGTACTTC.